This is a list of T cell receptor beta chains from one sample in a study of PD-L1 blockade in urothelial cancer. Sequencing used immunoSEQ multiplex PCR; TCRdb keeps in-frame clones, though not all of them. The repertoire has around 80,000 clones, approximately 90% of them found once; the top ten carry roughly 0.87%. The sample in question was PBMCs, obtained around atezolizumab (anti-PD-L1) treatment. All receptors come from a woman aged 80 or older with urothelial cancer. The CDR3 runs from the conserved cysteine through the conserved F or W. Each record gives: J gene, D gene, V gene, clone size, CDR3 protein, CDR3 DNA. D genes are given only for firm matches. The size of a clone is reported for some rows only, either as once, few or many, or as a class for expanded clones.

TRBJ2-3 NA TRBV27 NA CASSFLNSDGTDTQYF TGTGCCAGCAGTTTCCTGAATAGCGACGGCACAGATACGCAGTATTTT
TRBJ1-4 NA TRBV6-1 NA CASAQGPPNEKLFF TGTGCCTCCGCCCAGGGTCCCCCTAATGAAAAACTGTTTTTT
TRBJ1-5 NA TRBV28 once CASSLAGNNQPQHF TGTGCCAGCAGTTTAGCAGGGAACAATCAGCCCCAGCATTTT
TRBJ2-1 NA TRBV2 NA CASIRDIEQFF TGTGCCAGCATTAGGGACATTGAGCAGTTCTTC
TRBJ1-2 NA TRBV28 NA CASADSVTYGYTF TGTGCCAGCGCAGACTCGGTTACCTATGGCTACACCTTC
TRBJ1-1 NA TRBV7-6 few CASSAQQSEAFF TGTGCCAGCAGTGCCCAACAGAGTGAAGCTTTCTTT
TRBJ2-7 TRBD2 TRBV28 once CASSPTSGRVYEQYF TGTGCCAGCAGTCCTACAAGCGGGAGGGTCTACGAGCAGTACTTC
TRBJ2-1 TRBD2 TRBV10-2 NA CASSDPSGRKYNEQFF TGCGCCAGCAGTGACCCTAGCGGGAGGAAATACAATGAGCAGTTCTTC
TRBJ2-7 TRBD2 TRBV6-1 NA CASSTLAGSSYEQYF TGTGCCAGCAGTACCCTAGCGGGGTCTTCCTACGAGCAGTACTTC
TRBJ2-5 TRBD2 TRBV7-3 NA CASSLGSGREETQYF TGTGCCAGCAGCTTAGGTAGCGGGAGGGAAGAGACCCAGTACTTC
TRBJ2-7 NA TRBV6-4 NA CASRDSTNYEQYF TGTGCCAGCAGGGACAGCACCAACTACGAGCAGTACTTC
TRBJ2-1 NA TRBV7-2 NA CASSRTRGSSYNEQFF TGTGCCAGCAGCCGGACGCGGGGTAGCTCCTACAATGAGCAGTTCTTC
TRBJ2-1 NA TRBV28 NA CASSTPTSGNNEQFF TGTGCCAGCAGTACCCCTACTTCCGGGAACAATGAGCAGTTCTTC
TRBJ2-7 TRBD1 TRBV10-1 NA CASSGGQGLSYEQYF TGCGCCAGCAGTGGAGGACAGGGTTTATCCTACGAGCAGTACTTC
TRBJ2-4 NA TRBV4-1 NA CASSPLEGAKNIQYF TGCGCCAGCAGCCCCCTTGAGGGAGCCAAAAACATTCAGTACTTC
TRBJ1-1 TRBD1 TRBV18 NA CASSLKQGTGNTEAFF TGTGCCAGCTCACTCAAACAGGGGACGGGAAACACTGAAGCTTTCTTT
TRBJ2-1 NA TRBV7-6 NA CASSLTGSASYNEQFF TGTGCCAGCAGCTTAACGGGGTCAGCATCCTACAATGAGCAGTTCTTC
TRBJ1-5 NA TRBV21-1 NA CASSKAYLLGWGETSSNQPQHF TGTGCCAGCAGCAAAGCTTATTTATTGGGTTGGGGGGAGACTAGTAGCAATCAGCCCCAGCATTTT
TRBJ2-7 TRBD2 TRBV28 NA CASTPSGRSYEQYF TGTGCCAGCACCCCTAGCGGGAGAAGTTACGAGCAGTACTTC
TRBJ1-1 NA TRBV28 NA CASSLISVSRGTEAFF TGTGCCAGCAGTTTAATCTCAGTTTCTAGGGGAACTGAAGCTTTCTTT
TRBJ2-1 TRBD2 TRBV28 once CASTDSGSSSYNEQFF TGTGCCAGCACCGATAGCGGGAGCAGCTCCTACAATGAGCAGTTCTTC
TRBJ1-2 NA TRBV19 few CASSMAGVQSGYTF TGTGCCAGTAGTATGGCCGGGGTCCAATCTGGCTACACCTTC
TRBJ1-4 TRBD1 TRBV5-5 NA CASSMDRAEKLFF TGTGCCAGCAGCATGGACAGGGCGGAGAAACTGTTTTTT
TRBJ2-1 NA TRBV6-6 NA CASSYVSGAYEQFF TGTGCCAGCAGTTACGTGTCAGGGGCGTATGAGCAGTTCTTC
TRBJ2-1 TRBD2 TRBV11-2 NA CASSFSLGKGTSGSGEQFF TGTGCCAGCAGCTTTTCTTTGGGGAAAGGGACTAGCGGGAGTGGTGAGCAGTTCTTC
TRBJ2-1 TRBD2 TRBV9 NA CASSPSTLGTSPNNEQFF TGTGCCAGCAGCCCGTCCACCCTAGGGACTAGCCCGAACAATGAGCAGTTCTTC
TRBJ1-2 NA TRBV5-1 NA CASSPGQNYGYTF TGCGCCAGCAGCCCCGGACAGAACTATGGCTACACCTTC
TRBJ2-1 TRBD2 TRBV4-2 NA CASSQGTSGRGEQFF TGTGCCAGCAGCCAAGGGACTAGCGGGAGAGGTGAGCAGTTCTTC
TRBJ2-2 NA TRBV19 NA CASSIGRVGVGGELFF TGTGCCAGTAGTATAGGCAGGGTCGGAGTTGGCGGGGAGCTGTTTTTT
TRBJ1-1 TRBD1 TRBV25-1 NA CASSARQGPTEAFF TGTGCCAGCAGTGCCCGACAGGGGCCCACTGAAGCTTTCTTT
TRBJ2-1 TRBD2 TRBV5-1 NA CASSPLEAGGYNEQFF TGCGCCAGCAGCCCCCTTGAAGCGGGAGGTTACAATGAGCAGTTCTTC
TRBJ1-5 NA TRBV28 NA CASTLPGGRGQPQHF TGTGCCAGCACCCTTCCCGGGGGGCGCGGACAGCCCCAGCATTTT
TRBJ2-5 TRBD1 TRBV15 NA CATRDDRGGETQYF TGTGCCACCAGAGACGACAGGGGCGGCGAGACCCAGTACTTC
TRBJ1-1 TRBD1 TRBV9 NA CASSLQGAPNTEAFF TGTGCCAGCAGCCTCCAGGGGGCTCCGAACACTGAAGCTTTCTTT
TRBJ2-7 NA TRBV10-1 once CASSESPSGHRSSYEQYF TGCGCCAGCAGTGAGTCCCCTTCCGGACACCGATCGTCCTACGAGCAGTACTTC
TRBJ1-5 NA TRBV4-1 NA CASSPWRVAQPQHF TGCGCCAGCAGTCCCTGGCGGGTAGCTCAGCCCCAGCATTTT